Presented here are 19 T cell receptor beta chains from one specimen sequenced in a study of OX40 agonist ivuxolimab in advanced cancers. Profiling relied on immunoSEQ multiplex PCR, and the TCRdb table lists in-frame clones only, not all of them. The repertoire holds about 94,000 clones, with roughly 87% as singletons. This specimen was CD4+ or CD8+ T cells sorted from blood, taken in a trial of the OX40 agonist ivuxolimab. Every receptor here comes from an adult with an advanced solid tumor such as melanoma, head and neck, liver or kidney cancer.

The V call is TRBV5-1, the J call TRBJ2-2, with 12 positions matching TRBD2. The CDR3 is 15 amino acids. The V and J ends lost 4 bases and 8 bases, in that order; junction bases with no gene match: 6. The V gene's germline CDR1 is SGHRS and CDR2 YFSETQ. In DNA, the CDR3 is TGCGCCAGCAGCCTAAGGACTAGCGGGGCAGGGGAGCTGTTTTTT. Translation gives CASSLRTSGAGELFF. The whole variable domain, filled in from reference TRBV5-1 and TRBJ2-2, reads KAGVTQTPRYLIKTRGQQVTLSCSPISGHRSVSWYQQTPGQGLQFLFEYFSETQRNKGNFPGRFSGRQFSNSRSEMNVSTLELGDSALYLCASSLRTSGAGELFFGEGSRLTVL.

The chain uses TRBV11-2 and TRBJ2-5; D possibly matches TRBD1 or TRBD2 (6 bases each). CDR1 and CDR2 (germline): SGHAT, FQNNGV. Trimming removed 3 bases from V and 4 bases from J, with 12 bases in between. The CDR3 totals 14 residues. CDR3 DNA sequence: TGTGCCAGCAGCTTGATTCGGGGGCGAGAGACCCAGTACTTC. It translates to CASSLIRGRETQYF.

The genes are TRBV7-6 and TRBJ2-3; D perhaps matches TRBD1 (6 bases). Between the trimmed V and J ends, which lost 5 bases and 1 base, there was a span of 10 bases. Germline CDR1 and CDR2: SGHVS and FNYEAQ. This CDR3 comprises 14 residues. The chain's CDR3 is CASSQTGRTDTQYF. As DNA, the CDR3 is TGTGCCAGCAGCCAAACAGGGCGCACAGATACGCAGTATTTT.

The genes are TRBV7-7 and TRBJ2-1, with D possibly being TRBD1 (6 bases). The V and J ends lost 5 bases and 10 bases respectively, with 15 bases between them. This CDR3 contains 13 residues. Germline V CDR1 and CDR2: SSHAT, FNYEAQ (reference sequence). The CDR3 bases are TGTGCCAGCAGCCTTAGACAGGCTATGGAGCAGTTCTTC. As protein: CASSLRQAMEQFF. The full variable domain, its missing parts supplied by reference TRBV7-7 and TRBJ2-1, is GAGVSQSPRYKVTKRGQDVTLRCDPISSHATLYWYQQALGQGPEFLTYFNYEAQPDKSGLPSDRFSAERPEGSISTLTIQRTEQRDSAMYRCASSLRQAMEQFFGPGTRLTVL.

J is TRBJ2-6 and V is TRBV16; TRBD1 might be the D (6 bases). This CDR3 comprises 17 residues. Germline V gene lookup returns CDR1 KGHSY and CDR2 FQNENV. V was shortened by 3 bases and J by 4 bases, with 16 bases between the two germline ends. The CDR3 region is CASSHKKGVSGANVLTF. The CDR3, as DNA: TGTGCCAGCAGCCACAAAAAGGGGGTTTCCGGGGCCAACGTCCTGACTTTC.

The chain recombines TRBV11-2 with TRBJ1-1, with 9 bases aligning to TRBD1. Per the germline V gene, CDR1 is SGHAT and CDR2 is FQNNGV. V shed 3 bases and J 5 bases; nucleotides not matched to a gene: 4. The CDR3 spans 14 residues. The CDR3 region has the DNA TGTGCCAGCAGCTTGGGACAGGGAAATACTGAAGCTTTCTTT. Its translation: CASSLGQGNTEAFF.

V usage is TRBV19 and J usage is TRBJ2-1; D tentatively reads TRBD1 or TRBD2 (5 bases each). V was cut by 7 bases and J by 0 bases, with 13 bases left in between. This CDR3 region has 15 residues. The V gene's germline CDR1 is LNHDA and CDR2 SQIVND (reference sequence). CDR3: CASTEGSSSYNEQFF. DNA of the CDR3: TGTGCCAGTACTGAGGGGAGTAGCTCCTACAATGAGCAGTTCTTC.

V usage is TRBV5-6 and J usage is TRBJ2-3, with 7 bases lining up with TRBD1. The CDR3 is 15 amino acids. Trimming removed 3 bases from V and 0 bases from J; junction bases left unmatched: 4. CDR1 and CDR2 from the germline V gene are SGHDT and YYEEEE. For the CDR3, the DNA is TGTGCCAGCAGCTATAACAGGGGAAGCACAGATACGCAGTATTTT. Amino acids: CASSYNRGSTDTQYF.

This clone has a single count. The V and J genes are TRBV5-1 and TRBJ2-3, with 14 bases lining up with TRBD2. V lost 4 bases, J lost 3 bases, and 4 bases stayed unmatched. Germline values: CDR1 SGHRS, CDR2 YFSETQ. The CDR3 consists of 16 residues. As DNA, the CDR3 is TGCGCCAGCAGCGTTGGGACTAGCGGGGGAACAGATACGCAGTATTTT. Residues: CASSVGTSGGTDTQYF. The whole variable domain, remainder taken from reference TRBV5-1 and TRBJ2-3, is KAGVTQTPRYLIKTRGQQVTLSCSPISGHRSVSWYQQTPGQGLQFLFEYFSETQRNKGNFPGRFSGRQFSNSRSEMNVSTLELGDSALYLCASSVGTSGGTDTQYFGPGTRLTVL.

This clone was counted only a few times. The V call is TRBV7-9, the J call TRBJ1-1; the D is unclear. Germline CDR1 and CDR2: SEHNR and FQNEAQ (reference sequence). The CDR3 covers 12 residues. Trimming removed 3 bases at V and 7 bases at J, with 9 bases between. DNA for the CDR3: TGTGCCAGCAGCTTGCTCGGGAGTGAAGCTTTCTTT. Its protein is CASSLLGSEAFF.

This clone was counted only a few times. The chain carries TRBV7-8 and TRBJ1-6; a weak D match, TRBD1 (6 bases). V shed 1 base and J shed 8 bases, with 12 bases lying between them. The CDR3 spans 15 residues. Per the germline V gene, CDR1 is SGHVS and CDR2 is FQNEAQ. The CDR3 nucleotides are TGTGCCAGCAGCTTAGTACAGGGCGGAGATTCACCCCTCCACTTT. This sequence encodes CASSLVQGGDSPLHF.

V is TRBV6-5 and J is TRBJ2-2; no definite D call. There are 14 residues in the CDR3. Trimming took off 3 bases at V and 7 bases at J, with 12 bases between the two ends. Germline V CDR1 and CDR2: MNHEY, SVGAGI. The CDR3 region is CASSYDRVVGELFF. The CDR3 DNA follows: TGTGCCAGCAGTTATGACCGGGTGGTCGGGGAGCTGTTTTTT.

The chain links TRBV19 to TRBJ2-2; D not resolved. V was pared by 6 bases and J by 0 bases, with 5 bases between. Looked up from germline, CDR1 is LNHDA and CDR2 is SQIVND (reference sequence). CDR3 length equals 13 residues. The CDR3 loop is CASRHANTGELFF. CDR3 DNA sequence: TGTGCCAGTAGGCATGCGAACACCGGGGAGCTGTTTTTT.

V usage is TRBV5-1 and J usage is TRBJ2-7; 9 bases align to TRBD1. The CDR3 has 16 residues. Germline values: CDR1 SGHRS, CDR2 YFSETQ. V was pared by 0 bases and J by 2 bases, with 6 bases of the junction left unmatched. CDR3 DNA sequence: TGCGCCAGCAGCTTGGAGGGGACAGGGCCTACCTACGAGCAGTACTTC. It is translated as CASSLEGTGPTYEQYF.

The rearrangement joins TRBV5-5 to TRBJ2-3; D is perhaps TRBD1 or TRBD2 (5 bases each). Trimming removed 1 base at V and 4 bases at J, with 13 bases between. The germline gives CDR1 SGHKS, CDR2 YYEKEE (reference sequence). CDR3 size: 15 residues. The CDR3 sequence: CASSLRGQGPDTQYF. The CDR3 DNA is TGTGCCAGCAGCTTGAGAGGGCAGGGCCCAGATACGCAGTATTTT.

This clone has just one count. CDR3 amino acids: CASSLRFQGVSYEQYF. For the CDR3, the DNA is TGTGCCAGCAGCTTAAGGTTCCAGGGGGTCTCCTACGAGCAGTACTTC. The V and J genes are TRBV27 and TRBJ2-7; 7 nucleotides align to TRBD1. The CDR3 runs 16 residues. The germline CDR1 and CDR2 sequences are MNHEY and SMNVEV (reference sequence). V lost 6 bases to trimming and J lost 0 bases; unmatched junction nucleotides: 11.

This clone was counted a single time. This chain joins TRBV5-1 and TRBJ2-7, with 9 nucleotides matching TRBD2. J was trimmed by 2 bases and V by 4 bases; bases with no gene match: 7. The CDR3 is 15 residues long. Germline V CDR1 and CDR2: SGHRS, YFSETQ. CDR3 region: CASSPPPSGAYEQYF. The CDR3 DNA follows: TGCGCCAGCAGCCCCCCGCCTAGCGGGGCCTACGAGCAGTACTTC.

This chain joins TRBV10-3 and TRBJ1-2; D is undetermined. There are 14 residues in the CDR3. Trimming shortened V by 4 bases and J by 4 bases, and 13 bases separated the two germline ends. Per the germline V gene, CDR1 is ENHRY and CDR2 is SYGVKD. CDR3 in DNA: TGTGCCATCAGTGTTGACCCCGGCTTCTATGGCTACACCTTC. Encoded protein: CAISVDPGFYGYTF.

V and J are TRBV6-5 and TRBJ2-5; TRBD2 is a possible D gene (6 bases). Per germline, CDR1 MNHEY and CDR2 SVGAGI. V was pared by 6 bases and J by 2 bases, with 10 bases between. The CDR3 has 13 residues. The CDR3: CASSPGGQETQYF. CDR3 sequence (DNA): TGTGCCAGCAGCCCCGGGGGACAAGAGACCCAGTACTTC.